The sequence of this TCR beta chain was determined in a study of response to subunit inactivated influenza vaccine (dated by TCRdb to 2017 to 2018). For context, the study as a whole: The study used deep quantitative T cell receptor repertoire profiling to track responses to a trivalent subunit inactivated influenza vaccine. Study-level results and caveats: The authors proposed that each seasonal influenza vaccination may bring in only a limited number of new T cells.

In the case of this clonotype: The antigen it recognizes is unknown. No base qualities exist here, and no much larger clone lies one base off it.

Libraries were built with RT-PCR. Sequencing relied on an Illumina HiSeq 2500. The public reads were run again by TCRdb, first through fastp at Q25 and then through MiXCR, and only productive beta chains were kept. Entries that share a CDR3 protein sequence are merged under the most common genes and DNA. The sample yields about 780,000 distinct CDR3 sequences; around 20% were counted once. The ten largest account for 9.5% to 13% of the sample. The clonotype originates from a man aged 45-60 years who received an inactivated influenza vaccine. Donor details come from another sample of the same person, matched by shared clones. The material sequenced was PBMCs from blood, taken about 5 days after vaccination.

CDR3 protein: CASSYPQGAGGDTQYF. The nucleotide sequence is given as TGTGCCAGCAGTTACCCACAGGGGGCGGGAGGAGATACGCAGTATTTT. This chain joins TRBV6-2 or TRBV6-3 to TRBJ2-3; a tentative D match to TRBD1 spans 9 bases. CDR3 length: 16 amino acids, cysteine to phenylalanine. The CDR3 DNA has 48 bases and is translated from base 1. The germline V gene provides CDR1 MNHEY and CDR2 SVGEGT. Trimming at the junction amounts to 2 bases on V and 5 bases on J, and the germline ends lie 17 bases apart.